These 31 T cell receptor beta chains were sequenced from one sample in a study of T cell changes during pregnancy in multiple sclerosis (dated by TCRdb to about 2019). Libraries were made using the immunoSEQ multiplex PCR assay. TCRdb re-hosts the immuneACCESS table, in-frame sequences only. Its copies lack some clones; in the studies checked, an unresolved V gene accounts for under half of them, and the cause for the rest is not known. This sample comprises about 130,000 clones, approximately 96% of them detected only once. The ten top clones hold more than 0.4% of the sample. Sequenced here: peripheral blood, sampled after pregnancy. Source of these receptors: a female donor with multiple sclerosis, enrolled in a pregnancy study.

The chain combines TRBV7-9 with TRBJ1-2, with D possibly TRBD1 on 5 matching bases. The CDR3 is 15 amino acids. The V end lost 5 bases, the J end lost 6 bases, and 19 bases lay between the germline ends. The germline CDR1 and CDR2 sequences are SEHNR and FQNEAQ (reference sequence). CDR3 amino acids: CASSPPGLSIDGYTF. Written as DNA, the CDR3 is TGTGCCAGCAGCCCTCCGGGACTATCAATCGATGGCTACACCTTC.

CDR3 in amino acids: CASSSSSGVYEQYF. Written as DNA, the CDR3 is TGTGCCAGCAGTTCCTCTAGCGGAGTCTACGAGCAGTACTTC. V usage is TRBV6-5 and J usage is TRBJ2-7, with 7 bases matching TRBD2. The germline V gene has CDR1 MNHEY and CDR2 SVGAGI. The CDR3 is made up of 14 amino acids. Unmatched junction bases numbered 6, after V lost 4 bases and J lost 3 bases.

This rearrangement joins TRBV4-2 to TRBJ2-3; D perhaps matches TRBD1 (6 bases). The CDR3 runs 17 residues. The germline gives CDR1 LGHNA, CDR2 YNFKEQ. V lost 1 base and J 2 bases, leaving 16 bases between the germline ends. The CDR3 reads CASSQGLQGLVTDTQYF. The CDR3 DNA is TGTGCCAGCAGCCAAGGCCTACAGGGTCTTGTCACAGATACGCAGTATTTT.

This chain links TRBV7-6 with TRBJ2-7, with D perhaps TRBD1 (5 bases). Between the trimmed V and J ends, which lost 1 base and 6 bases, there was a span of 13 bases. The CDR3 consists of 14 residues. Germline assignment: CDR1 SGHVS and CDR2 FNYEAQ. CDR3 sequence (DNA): TGTGCCAGCAGCTTAGGAACGTTGGGGCGCGAGCAGTACTTC. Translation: CASSLGTLGREQYF.

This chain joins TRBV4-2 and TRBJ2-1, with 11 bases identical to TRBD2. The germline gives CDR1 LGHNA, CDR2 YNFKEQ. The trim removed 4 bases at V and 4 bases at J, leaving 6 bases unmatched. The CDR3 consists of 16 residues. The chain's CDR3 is CASSPTSGSFYNEQFF. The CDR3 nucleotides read TGTGCCAGCAGCCCAACTAGCGGGAGTTTTTACAATGAGCAGTTCTTC.

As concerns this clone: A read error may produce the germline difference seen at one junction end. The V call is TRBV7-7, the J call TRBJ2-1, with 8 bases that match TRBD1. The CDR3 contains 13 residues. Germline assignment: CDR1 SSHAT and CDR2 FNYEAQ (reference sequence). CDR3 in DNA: TGTGCTAGCAGCTCCGACAGGGGTGAGGAGCAGTTCTTC. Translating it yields CASSSDRGEEQFF.

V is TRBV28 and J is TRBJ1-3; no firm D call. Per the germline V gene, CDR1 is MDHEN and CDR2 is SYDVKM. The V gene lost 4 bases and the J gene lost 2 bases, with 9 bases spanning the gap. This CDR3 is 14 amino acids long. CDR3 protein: CASSSTGTGNTIYF. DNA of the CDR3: TGTGCCAGCAGTTCAACCGGGACTGGAAACACCATATATTTT. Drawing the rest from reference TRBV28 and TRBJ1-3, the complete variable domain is DVKVTQSSRYLVKRTGEKVFLECVQDMDHENMFWYRQDPGLGLRLIYFSYDVKMKEKGDIPEGYSVSREKKERFSLILESASTNQTSMYLCASSSTGTGNTIYFGEGSWLTVV.

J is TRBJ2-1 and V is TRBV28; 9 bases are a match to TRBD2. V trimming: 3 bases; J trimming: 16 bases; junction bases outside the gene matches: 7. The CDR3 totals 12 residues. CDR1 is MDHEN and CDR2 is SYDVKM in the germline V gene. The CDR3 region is CASSFRGLAFFF. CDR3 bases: TGTGCCAGCAGTTTTAGGGGACTAGCATTTTTCTTC.

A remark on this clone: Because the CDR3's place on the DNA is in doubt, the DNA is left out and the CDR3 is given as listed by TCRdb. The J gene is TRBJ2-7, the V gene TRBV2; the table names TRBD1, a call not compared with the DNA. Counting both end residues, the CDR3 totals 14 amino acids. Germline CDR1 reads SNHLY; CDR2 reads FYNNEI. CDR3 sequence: CASSSSGRVYEQYF.

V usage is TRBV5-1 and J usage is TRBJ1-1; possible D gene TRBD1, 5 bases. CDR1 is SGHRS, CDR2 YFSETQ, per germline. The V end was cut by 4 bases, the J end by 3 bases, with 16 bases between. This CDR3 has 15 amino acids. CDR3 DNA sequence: TGCGCCAGCAGCCGCCTGGGGGGTGGGGACACTGAAGCTTTCTTT. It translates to CASSRLGGGDTEAFF.

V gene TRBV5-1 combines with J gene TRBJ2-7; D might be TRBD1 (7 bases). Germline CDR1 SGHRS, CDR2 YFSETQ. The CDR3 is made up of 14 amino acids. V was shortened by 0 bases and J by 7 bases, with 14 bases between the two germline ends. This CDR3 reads CASSLGTGGMEQYF. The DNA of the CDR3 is TGCGCCAGCAGCTTGGGGACAGGAGGGATGGAGCAGTACTTC.

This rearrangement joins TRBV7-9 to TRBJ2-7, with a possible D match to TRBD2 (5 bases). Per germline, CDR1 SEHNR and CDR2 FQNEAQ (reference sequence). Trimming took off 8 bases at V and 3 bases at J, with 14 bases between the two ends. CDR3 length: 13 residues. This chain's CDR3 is CASSRTEVYEQYF. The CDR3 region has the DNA TGTGCCAGCTCGAGGACGGAGGTCTACGAGCAGTACTTC.

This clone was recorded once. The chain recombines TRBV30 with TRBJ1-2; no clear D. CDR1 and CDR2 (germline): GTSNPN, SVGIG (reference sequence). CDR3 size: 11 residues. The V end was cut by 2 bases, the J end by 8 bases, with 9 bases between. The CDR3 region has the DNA TGTGCCTGGAGTATATCCTCCGGCTACACCTTC. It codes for CAWSISSGYTF.

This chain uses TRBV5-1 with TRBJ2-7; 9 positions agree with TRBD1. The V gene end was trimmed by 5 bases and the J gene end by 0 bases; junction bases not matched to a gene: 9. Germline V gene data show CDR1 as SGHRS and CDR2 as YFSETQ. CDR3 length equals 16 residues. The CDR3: CASRNPTGGASYEQYF. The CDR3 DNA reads TGCGCCAGCAGAAACCCGACAGGGGGTGCCTCCTACGAGCAGTACTTC.

Written as DNA, the CDR3 is TGTGCCAGTAGTATAGGGAGTGATGGCTACACCTTC. Translating it yields CASSIGSDGYTF. The chain uses TRBV19 and TRBJ1-2; no firm D call. The CDR3 is 12 residues long. V lost 1 base and J lost 6, with 6 bases in between. The germline gives CDR1 LNHDA, CDR2 SQIVND (reference sequence).

The CDR3 sequence is CASSSTGRMVYRELFF. The CDR3 coding sequence is TGTGCCAGCAGCTCGACAGGGAGGATGGTATATAGGGAGCTGTTTTTT. The rearrangement uses TRBV13 and TRBJ2-2; D may be TRBD1 (7 bases). Trimming pared 4 bases from V and 9 bases from J, leaving 21 bases between. Looked up from germline, CDR1 is PRHDT and CDR2 is FYEKMQ (reference sequence). CDR3 length: 16 amino acids.

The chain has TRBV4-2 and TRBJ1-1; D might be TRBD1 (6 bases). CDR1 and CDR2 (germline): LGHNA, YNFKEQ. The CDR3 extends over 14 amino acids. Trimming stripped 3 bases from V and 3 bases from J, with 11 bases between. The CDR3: CASSHLTGHTEAFF. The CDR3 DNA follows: TGTGCCAGCAGCCACCTTACAGGGCACACTGAAGCTTTCTTT.

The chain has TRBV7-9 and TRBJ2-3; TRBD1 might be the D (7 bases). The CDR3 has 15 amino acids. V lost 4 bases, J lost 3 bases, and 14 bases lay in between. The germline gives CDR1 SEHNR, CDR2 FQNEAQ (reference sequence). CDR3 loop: CASSSLAQGTDTQYF. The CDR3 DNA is TGTGCCAGCAGCTCACTAGCACAGGGGACAGATACGCAGTATTTT.

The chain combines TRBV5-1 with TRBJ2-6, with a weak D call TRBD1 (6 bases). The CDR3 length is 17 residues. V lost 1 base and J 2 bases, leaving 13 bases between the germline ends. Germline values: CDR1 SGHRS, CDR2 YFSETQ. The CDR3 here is CASSLTTGSAGANVLTF. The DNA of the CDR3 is TGCGCCAGCAGCTTGACAACAGGGAGCGCTGGGGCCAACGTCCTGACTTTC.

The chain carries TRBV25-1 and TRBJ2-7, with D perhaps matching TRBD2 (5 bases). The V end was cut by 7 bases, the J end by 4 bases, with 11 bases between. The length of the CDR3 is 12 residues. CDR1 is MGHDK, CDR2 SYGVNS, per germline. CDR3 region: CASNQLGYEQYF. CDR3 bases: TGTGCCAGCAACCAACTAGGATACGAGCAGTACTTC.

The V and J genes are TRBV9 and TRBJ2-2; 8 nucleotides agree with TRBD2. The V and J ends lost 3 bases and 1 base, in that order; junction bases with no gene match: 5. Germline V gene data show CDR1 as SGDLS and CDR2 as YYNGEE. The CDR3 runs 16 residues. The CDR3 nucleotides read TGTGCCAGCAGCGGACTAACTAGCGGGAACACCGGGGAGCTGTTTTTT. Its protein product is CASSGLTSGNTGELFF.

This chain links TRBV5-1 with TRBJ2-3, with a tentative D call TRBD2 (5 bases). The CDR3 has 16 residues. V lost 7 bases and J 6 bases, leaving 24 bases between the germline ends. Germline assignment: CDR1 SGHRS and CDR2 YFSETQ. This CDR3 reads CASGLEAGAQGDTQYF. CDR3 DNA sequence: TGCGCCAGCGGACTCGAAGCCGGCGCACAAGGGGATACGCAGTATTTT.

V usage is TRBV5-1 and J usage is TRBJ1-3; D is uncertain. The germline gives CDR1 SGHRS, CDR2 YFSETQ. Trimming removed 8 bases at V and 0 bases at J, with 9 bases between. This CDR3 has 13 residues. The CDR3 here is CASTGGSGNTIYF. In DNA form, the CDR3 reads TGCGCCAGTACGGGAGGCTCTGGAAACACCATATATTTT.

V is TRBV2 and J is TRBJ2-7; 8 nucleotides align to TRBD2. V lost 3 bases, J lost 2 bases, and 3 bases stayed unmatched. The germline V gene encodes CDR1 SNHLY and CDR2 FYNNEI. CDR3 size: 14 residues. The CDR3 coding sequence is TGTGCCAGCAGTGAGACTAGCGTTACCTACGAGCAGTACTTC. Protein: CASSETSVTYEQYF.

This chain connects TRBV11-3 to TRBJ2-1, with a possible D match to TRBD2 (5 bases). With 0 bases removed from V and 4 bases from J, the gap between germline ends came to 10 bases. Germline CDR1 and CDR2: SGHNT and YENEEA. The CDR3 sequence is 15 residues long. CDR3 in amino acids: CASSLDRGSYNEQFF. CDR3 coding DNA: TGTGCCAGCAGCTTAGATCGAGGGAGTTACAATGAGCAGTTCTTC.

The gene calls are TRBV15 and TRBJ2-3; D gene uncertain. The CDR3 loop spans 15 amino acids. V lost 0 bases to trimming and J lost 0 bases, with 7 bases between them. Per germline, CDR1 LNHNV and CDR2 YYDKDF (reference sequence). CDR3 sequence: CATSRDVLSTDTQYF. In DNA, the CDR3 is TGTGCCACCAGCAGAGATGTCCTGAGCACAGATACGCAGTATTTT.

The CDR3 DNA sequence: TGTGCCAGCAGCCAAGAGTATCCAGATACGCAGTATTTT. It codes for CASSQEYPDTQYF. The V and J genes are TRBV14 and TRBJ2-3; no clear D. The CDR3 is 13 residues long. V shed 0 bases and J shed 4 bases, with 5 bases lying between them. Germline lookup yields CDR1 SGHDN and CDR2 FVKESK.

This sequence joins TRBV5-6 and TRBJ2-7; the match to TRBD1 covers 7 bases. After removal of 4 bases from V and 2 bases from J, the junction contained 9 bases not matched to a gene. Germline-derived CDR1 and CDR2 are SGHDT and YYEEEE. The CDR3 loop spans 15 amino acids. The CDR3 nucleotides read TGTGCCAGCAGCGGGCTGACAGGGACCACCTACGAGCAGTACTTC. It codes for CASSGLTGTTYEQYF.

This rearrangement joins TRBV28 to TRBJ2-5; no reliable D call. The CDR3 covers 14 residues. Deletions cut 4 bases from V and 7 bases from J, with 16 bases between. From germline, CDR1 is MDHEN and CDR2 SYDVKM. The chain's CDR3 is CASSSDEGARTQYF. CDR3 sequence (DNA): TGTGCCAGCAGTTCCGATGAAGGAGCCAGGACCCAGTACTTC. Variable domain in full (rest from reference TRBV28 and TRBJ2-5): DVKVTQSSRYLVKRTGEKVFLECVQDMDHENMFWYRQDPGLGLRLIYFSYDVKMKEKGDIPEGYSVSREKKERFSLILESASTNQTSMYLCASSSDEGARTQYFGPGTRLLVL.

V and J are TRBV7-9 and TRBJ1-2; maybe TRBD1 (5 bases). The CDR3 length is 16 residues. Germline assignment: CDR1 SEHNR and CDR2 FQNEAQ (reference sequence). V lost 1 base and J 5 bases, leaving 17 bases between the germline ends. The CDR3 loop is CASSLEQDKPGYGYTF. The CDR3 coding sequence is TGTGCCAGCAGCTTAGAACAGGACAAGCCTGGGTATGGCTACACCTTC.

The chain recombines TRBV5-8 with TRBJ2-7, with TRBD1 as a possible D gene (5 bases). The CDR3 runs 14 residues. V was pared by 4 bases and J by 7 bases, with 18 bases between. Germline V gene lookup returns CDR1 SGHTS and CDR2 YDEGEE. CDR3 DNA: TGTGCCAGCAGCCTAAGGGGCAGGGCAAATGAGCAGTACTTC. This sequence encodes CASSLRGRANEQYF. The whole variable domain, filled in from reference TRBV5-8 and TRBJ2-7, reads EAGVTQSPTHLIKTRGQQATLRCSPISGHTSVYWYQQALGLGLQFLLWYDEGEERNRGNFPPRFSGRQFPNYSSELNVNALELEDSALYLCASSLRGRANEQYFGPGTRLTVT.